Listed below are T cell receptor beta chains from one sample, sequenced in a study of blood T cells in healthy people across ages. MiXCR was run by TCRdb on the 5' RACE reads, yielding one entry per CDR3 protein. The sample yields under 2,000,000 distinct CDR3 sequences, just under 50% seen once. The sample consisted of blood. These receptors originate from a woman aged 40 to 50 in good health. The CDR3 runs from the conserved cysteine through the conserved F or W. A D gene is named only where the DNA matches it firmly. Clone size is stated in some rows and not others, as once, few, many or a class when expanded.

TRBV20-1	TRBJ2-5	NA	TRBD2	CSAFPTSGGVETQYF	TGCAGTGCTTTCCCGACTAGCGGGGGTGTGGAGACCCAGTACTTC
TRBV6-6	TRBJ2-5	NA	TRBD2	CASSWDLAGVEETQYF	TGTGCCAGCAGTTGGGACCTAGCGGGGGTGGAAGAGACCCAGTACTTC
TRBV5-1	TRBJ1-1	NA	NA	CASTTGTMNTEAFF	TGCGCCAGCACTACAGGTACAATGAACACTGAAGCTTTCTTT
TRBV11-2	TRBJ2-1	NA	NA	CASSAVRGRRFF	TGTGCCAGCAGCGCCGTAAGGGGCAGACGGTTCTTC
TRBV7-2	TRBJ1-2	few	NA	CASISGGPLNYGYTF	TGTGCCAGCATTTCGGGGGGGCCCCTAAACTATGGCTACACCTTC
TRBV11-1	TRBJ2-3	NA	NA	CACSPRQDIRTDTQYF	TGTGCCTGCAGCCCCCGACAGGATATTCGCACAGATACGCAGTATTTT
TRBV28	TRBJ2-4	few	TRBD1	CATMDRGLENIQYF	TGTGCCACCATGGACAGGGGTTTAGAAAACATTCAGTACTTC
TRBV12-3/TRBV12-4	TRBJ1-1	few	NA	CASSFRRGNGMNTEAFF	TGTGCCAGCAGTTTTCGGAGGGGGAACGGTATGAACACTGAAGCTTTCTTT
TRBV20-1	TRBJ2-7	few	TRBD2	CSARGTGTTIYEQYF	TGCAGTGCTAGAGGCACCGGGACTACGATCTACGAGCAGTACTTC
TRBV7-3	TRBJ2-3	NA	TRBD2	CASSPSPLAGGSTDTQYF	TGTGCCAGCAGCCCCTCCCCTTTAGCGGGGGGAAGCACAGATACGCAGTATTTT
TRBV29-1	TRBJ2-1	NA	NA	CSVDNSRGSGNEQFF	TGCAGCGTTGATAACTCCAGGGGTTCGGGCAATGAGCAGTTCTTC
TRBV2	TRBJ2-1	NA	NA	CASSEGGRAAYNEQFF	TGTGCCAGCAGTGAAGGGGGACGAGCGGCCTACAATGAGCAGTTCTTC
TRBV29-1	TRBJ2-1	NA	TRBD1	CSAPGQGVKNGLSSYNEQFF	TGCAGCGCCCCGGGACAGGGGGTAAAGAACGGTTTAAGCTCCTACAATGAGCAGTTCTTC
TRBV20-1	TRBJ1-4	few	NA	CSASRGEKLFF	TGCAGTGCTAGCAGGGGTGAAAAACTGTTTTTT
TRBV7-9	TRBJ2-1	NA	NA	CASSLFGARRSNEQFF	TGTGCCAGCAGCTTATTCGGGGCCAGGAGGTCCAATGAGCAGTTCTTC
TRBV29-1	TRBJ2-1	NA	NA	CSATGTLNQSYNEQFF	TGCAGCGCTACTGGGACACTAAACCAATCCTACAATGAGCAGTTCTTC
TRBV6-1	TRBJ1-2	NA	NA	CASSEFGGYGYTF	TGTGCCAGCAGTGAATTCGGGGGCTATGGCTACACCTTC
TRBV5-1	TRBJ2-3	NA	NA	CASSLDGLSTDTQYF	TGTGCCAGCAGCTTAGACGGATTGAGCACAGATACGCAGTATTTT
TRBV2	TRBJ2-7	NA	NA	CASSGSISEQYF	TGTGCCAGCAGTGGAAGTATAAGTGAGCAGTACTTC
TRBV6-5	TRBJ2-3	NA	NA	CASSYWTVGGTDTQYF	TGTGCCAGCAGTTATTGGACAGTAGGAGGCACAGATACGCAGTATTTT
TRBV7-2	TRBJ2-1	NA	NA	CASSLNPGNEQFF	TGTGCCAGCAGCTTAAACCCCGGCAATGAGCAGTTCTTC
TRBV11-1	TRBJ1-4	NA	NA	CASSLRAIPNEKLFF	TGTGCCAGCAGCCTCCGGGCGATCCCTAATGAAAAACTGTTTTTT
TRBV9	TRBJ2-1	NA	TRBD2	CASSPGGLAGEKQFF	TGTGCCAGCAGCCCAGGGGGACTAGCGGGGGAAAAGCAGTTCTTC
TRBV7-9	TRBJ1-6	many	NA	CASSPPGNSPLHF	TGTGCCAGCAGTCCCCCCGGGAATTCACCCCTCCACTTT
TRBV12-5	TRBJ2-5	NA	TRBD1	CASGFPTGGSETQYF	TGTGCTAGTGGTTTCCCAACAGGGGGATCGGAGACCCAGTACTTC
TRBV4-2	TRBJ2-5	NA	NA	CASSQELAAYNEQYF	TGTGCCAGCAGCCAAGAGCTAGCAGCATACAATGAGCAGTACTTC
TRBV29-1	TRBJ2-7	NA	TRBD1	CSVEEDRGLFEQYF	TGCAGCGTTGAGGAGGACAGGGGGCTTTTCGAGCAGTACTTC
TRBV20-1	TRBJ2-7	NA	NA	CSAPETSSYEQYF	TGCAGTGCACCAGAGACAAGCTCCTACGAGCAGTACTTC
TRBV2	TRBJ2-1	NA	TRBD2	CASGTSGGALNEQFF	TGTGCCAGCGGCACTAGCGGGGGGGCCCTAAATGAGCAGTTCTTC
TRBV7-2	TRBJ2-4	many	NA	CASSSFGVKNIQYF	TGTGCCAGCAGCTCCTTCGGGGTCAAAAACATTCAGTACTTC
TRBV11-2	TRBJ2-3	NA	NA	CASSHINDRLSTDTQYF	TGTGCCAGCAGCCATATTAATGACAGGCTTTCCACAGATACGCAGTATTTT
TRBV7-9	TRBJ2-6	NA	TRBD1	CAADRASGANVLTF	TGTGCCGCCGACAGGGCCTCTGGGGCCAACGTCCTGACTTTC
TRBV29-1	TRBJ1-1	NA	NA	CSVAGTWEEAFF	TGCAGCGTTGCGGGTACTTGGGAGGAAGCTTTCTTT
TRBV29-1	TRBJ2-5	NA	NA	CSSGGETQYF	TGCAGCTCAGGCGGGGAGACCCAGTACTTC
TRBV29-1	TRBJ2-3	NA	NA	CSVATGLDTQYF	TGCAGCGTCGCCACAGGGTTAGATACGCAGTATTTT
TRBV20-1	TRBJ2-7	once	TRBD1	CSATDRGFSYEQYF	TGCAGTGCTACAGACAGGGGATTCTCCTACGAGCAGTACTTC
TRBV12-3/TRBV12-4	TRBJ1-2	NA	TRBD1	CASSRFTGGVDGYTF	TGTGCCAGCAGCCGGTTCACAGGGGGCGTCGATGGCTACACCTTC
TRBV6-6	TRBJ1-2	few	NA	CASSYRDGGYTF	TGTGCCAGCAGTTACAGAGATGGTGGCTACACCTTC
TRBV5-6	TRBJ2-7	NA	NA	CASSSGPGQTYEQYF	TGTGCCAGCAGCTCTGGACCGGGACAAACTTACGAGCAGTACTTC
TRBV29-1	TRBJ2-7	many	TRBD1	CSVRTGGHYEQYF	TGCAGCGTACGGACAGGGGGGCACTACGAGCAGTACTTC
TRBV20-1	TRBJ2-5	few	TRBD2	CSARGRGFQETQYF	TGCAGTGCTAGGGGGAGGGGCTTCCAAGAGACCCAGTACTTC
TRBV4-2	TRBJ1-4	NA	TRBD1	CASSQVGTGVRTNEKLFF	TGTGCCAGCAGCCAAGTGGGGACAGGGGTGAGGACTAATGAAAAACTGTTTTTT
TRBV20-1	TRBJ2-5	few	TRBD2	CSARMGAGGLQTQYF	TGCAGTGCTAGAATGGGAGCGGGGGGTCTTCAGACCCAGTACTTC
TRBV9	TRBJ2-5	NA	TRBD1	CASSSSDRVDEQYF	TGTGCCAGCAGCTCCTCGGACAGGGTGGATGAGCAGTACTTC
TRBV11-2	TRBJ2-7	NA	NA	CASSLRILSSYNEQYF	TGTGCCAGCAGCTTACGAATCCTGAGCTCCTACAATGAGCAGTACTTC
TRBV5-6	TRBJ1-2	few	NA	CASSSPSPPGYTF	TGTGCCAGCAGCTCCCCCAGCCCCCCTGGCTACACCTTC
TRBV29-1	TRBJ2-3	few	TRBD1	CSADRGETDTQYF	TGCAGCGCGGACAGGGGGGAGACAGATACGCAGTATTTT
TRBV29-1	TRBJ2-1	few	NA	CSVRGRQDTGEQFF	TGCAGCGTCAGAGGTAGACAGGACACTGGGGAGCAGTTCTTC
TRBV6-2/TRBV6-3	TRBJ2-7	many	NA	CASSRQPYEQYF	TGTGCCAGCAGCAGACAGCCTTACGAGCAGTACTTC
TRBV4-2	TRBJ2-3	once	TRBD1	CASSQMPGGSGDTQYF	TGTGCCAGCAGCCAGATGCCAGGGGGCTCGGGAGATACGCAGTATTTT
TRBV2	TRBJ2-1	NA	TRBD2	CASASSWGTKFF	TGTGCCAGCGCGAGTAGTTGGGGGACTAAGTTCTTC
TRBV7-2	TRBJ2-3	NA	TRBD2	CASSRPGGPDTQYF	TGTGCCAGCAGCCGCCCGGGGGGGCCGGATACGCAGTATTTT
TRBV6-5	TRBJ1-1	few	TRBD1	CASSPRGIMNTEAFF	TGTGCCAGCAGCCCCAGGGGGATTATGAACACTGAAGCTTTCTTT
TRBV4-2	TRBJ1-2	once	NA	CASSPTRRGNYGYTF	TGTGCCAGCAGCCCCACTCGTCGGGGTAACTATGGCTACACCTTC
TRBV9	TRBJ2-1	NA	NA	CANSPILGRNEQFF	TGTGCCAACAGCCCTATCCTAGGGCGCAATGAGCAGTTCTTC
TRBV7-9	TRBJ1-4	few	TRBD1	CASSLEGAGEKLFF	TGTGCCAGCAGCTTAGAGGGGGCCGGGGAAAAACTGTTTTTT